These 21 T cell receptor beta chains were all obtained from the same sample, sequenced in a study of blood T cell repertoires in COVID-19. Repertoires were generated with immunoSEQ multiplex PCR, while TCRdb's copy carries only in-frame clones and drops some. The sample holds 130,000 to 150,000 clones, over 80% seen once. Material for sequencing was peripheral blood. The source of these receptors is a woman aged 45 to 65 with acute or convalescent COVID-19.

The chain couples TRBV7-9 to TRBJ2-2; tentatively, D is TRBD1 (5 bases). The V end was cut by 0 bases, the J end by 4 bases, with 18 bases between. Per germline, CDR1 SEHNR and CDR2 FQNEAQ (reference sequence). CDR3 size: 18 residues. CDR3: CASSLAPIGVWGTGELFF. CDR3 coding DNA: TGTGCCAGCAGCTTAGCCCCTATAGGGGTTTGGGGCACCGGGGAGCTGTTTTTT.

The chain employs TRBV7-7 and TRBJ2-7; 9 bases align to TRBD1. CDR1 is SSHAT, CDR2 FNYEAQ, per germline (reference sequence). V trimming: 5 bases; J trimming: 6 bases; junction bases outside the gene matches: 5. The CDR3 is 13 amino acids. CDR3 sequence (DNA): TGTGCCAGCAGCCCGGGACAGGGTATCGAGCAGTACTTC. As protein: CASSPGQGIEQYF. The full variable domain, rest sourced from reference TRBV7-7 and TRBJ2-7, is GAGVSQSPRYKVTKRGQDVTLRCDPISSHATLYWYQQALGQGPEFLTYFNYEAQPDKSGLPSDRFSAERPEGSISTLTIQRTEQRDSAMYRCASSPGQGIEQYFGPGTRLTVT.

The chain is built from TRBV7-6 and TRBJ2-1; 9 bases are shared with TRBD2. The V segment lost 1 base and the J segment 0 bases; nucleotides outside the gene matches: 7. Germline V lookup: CDR1 SGHVS, CDR2 FNYEAQ. The CDR3 runs 18 residues. The CDR3 region has the DNA TGTGCCAGCAGCTTAGGGCTAGCGGGAACCTTCTCCTACAATGAGCAGTTCTTC. Encoded protein: CASSLGLAGTFSYNEQFF.

Comment on this clone: The junction shows a germline mismatch at one end, possibly a read error. The genes are TRBV10-3 and TRBJ1-1, with TRBD1 as a possible D gene (5 bases). Per the germline V gene, CDR1 is ENHRY and CDR2 is SYGVKD. The CDR3 runs 13 residues. CDR3 sequence: CAISRPGNTETFF. The CDR3 coding sequence is TGTGCCATCAGCCGCCCAGGGAACACTGAAACTTTCTTT.

The chain recombines TRBV10-1 with TRBJ1-2; 10 bases map to TRBD1. CDR3 length equals 16 residues. V shed 4 bases, J shed 8 bases, and the junction held 13 bases outside the gene matches. In germline, CDR1 is WNHNN, CDR2 SYGVQD (reference sequence). DNA of the CDR3: TGCGCCAGCAGTGGATCAATCCGGGACAGGGGTTGGGGCTACACCTTC. Protein product: CASSGSIRDRGWGYTF.

The rearrangement joins TRBV19 to TRBJ2-1; 8 positions agree with TRBD2. The J segment lost 15 bases and the V segment lost 6 bases, leaving 16 bases of the junction unmatched. The CDR3 has 14 residues. Germline V lookup: CDR1 LNHDA, CDR2 SQIVND (reference sequence). Written as DNA, the CDR3 is TGTGCCAGTAGATATCCCCCGACTAGCGCGAGGCTGTTCTTC. It specifies CASRYPPTSARLFF. The complete variable domain, with remaining parts taken from reference TRBV19 and TRBJ2-1, reads DGGITQSPKYLFRKEGQNVTLSCEQNLNHDAMYWYRQDPGQGLRLIYYSQIVNDFQKGDIAEGYSVSREKKESFPLTVTSAQKNPTAFYLCASRYPPTSARLFFGPGTRLTVL.

V is TRBV4-1 and J is TRBJ2-3; no clear D. Germline CDR1 and CDR2: MGHRA and YSYEKL. The V end was cut by 4 bases, the J end by 4 bases, with 12 bases between. The CDR3 spans 14 residues. CDR3 protein: CASSPSGYSDTQYF. CDR3 coding DNA: TGCGCCAGCAGCCCCTCAGGATATTCAGATACGCAGTATTTT.

The rearrangement joins TRBV6-5 to TRBJ2-7, with a tentative D call TRBD2 (6 bases). CDR1 is MNHEY, CDR2 SVGAGI, per germline. Trimming stripped 7 bases from V and 2 bases from J, with 15 bases between. The CDR3 is made up of 14 amino acids. The CDR3 protein is CASTPDRGTYEQYF. The CDR3 nucleotides read TGTGCCAGCACCCCAGACCGGGGGACCTACGAGCAGTACTTC.

The chain couples TRBV5-4 to TRBJ1-5; 8 bases agree with TRBD1. Trimming removed 3 bases from V and 4 bases from J; junction bases left unmatched: 6. Germline V gene sequence: CDR1 SGHNT, CDR2 YYREEE (reference sequence). This CDR3 is 15 amino acids long. In DNA form, the CDR3 reads TGTGCCAGCAGCTCCGGCCAGGGGGCGAATCAGCCCCAGCATTTT. It specifies CASSSGQGANQPQHF.

The V gene is TRBV6-5, the J gene TRBJ1-2; 8 nucleotides align to TRBD1. Unmatched junction bases numbered 7, after V lost 0 bases and J lost 4 bases. The V gene's germline CDR1 is MNHEY and CDR2 SVGAGI. There are 16 residues in the CDR3. The CDR3 region is CASSYSARGPIYGYTF. For the CDR3, the DNA is TGTGCCAGCAGTTACTCAGCCAGGGGGCCCATCTATGGCTACACCTTC.

The chain uses TRBV7-8 and TRBJ2-1; TRBD2 might be the D (6 bases). This CDR3 comprises 14 residues. Per germline, CDR1 SGHVS and CDR2 FQNEAQ. Trimming removed 0 bases from V and 6 bases from J, with 9 bases in between. CDR3 loop: CASSLAGLFNEQFF. CDR3 coding DNA: TGTGCCAGCAGCTTAGCTGGACTATTCAATGAGCAGTTCTTC.

The rearrangement uses TRBV5-1 and TRBJ1-6; 7 bases map to TRBD1. The CDR3 length is 13 residues. V shed 7 bases and J 9 bases; nucleotides not matched to a gene: 7. Per germline, CDR1 SGHRS and CDR2 YFSETQ. As DNA, the CDR3 is TGCGCCAGCGGACAGGACGGAGGTTCACCCCTCCACTTT. It specifies CASGQDGGSPLHF.

The chain is built from TRBV12-5 and TRBJ1-2; no reliable D call. The CDR3 sequence is 14 residues long. Germline V gives CDR1 LGHNT, CDR2 FRNRAP. Deletions cut 3 bases from V and 1 base from J, with 9 bases between. Here the CDR3 DNA reads TGTGCTAGTGGTTTCCAGCGCCTTAACTATGGCTACACCTTC. Its translation is CASGFQRLNYGYTF.

The gene calls are TRBV4-1 and TRBJ1-2; 7 bases are a match to TRBD1. Germline CDR1 and CDR2: MGHRA and YSYEKL. V shed 3 bases and J 4 bases; nucleotides not matched to a gene: 8. The CDR3 length is 15 residues. The CDR3 sequence is CASSHRGQAVYGYTF. In DNA, the CDR3 is TGCGCCAGCAGCCACCGCGGACAGGCGGTCTATGGCTACACCTTC.

This clone showed up just once. The chain uses TRBV6-5 and TRBJ1-2; D not certain. Per the germline V gene, CDR1 is MNHEY and CDR2 is SVGAGI. V was trimmed by 6 bases and J by 4 bases, leaving 15 bases between them. This CDR3 is 14 amino acids long. CDR3 nucleotides: TGTGCCAGCAGCCCCGGAGGATTCGCCTATGGCTACACCTTC. Amino acid sequence: CASSPGGFAYGYTF.

The DNA of the CDR3 is TGTGCCAGCTCACCTCGGCCAGCAGGGGATTACTCTGGAAACACCATATATTTT. This translates into CASSPRPAGDYSGNTIYF. The rearrangement joins TRBV18 to TRBJ1-3; possible D gene TRBD1, 6 bases. Germline V lookup: CDR1 KGHSH, CDR2 LQKENI. V lost 3 bases and J 0 bases, leaving 18 bases between the germline ends. CDR3 length: 18 residues. The variable domain in full, with the rest retrieved from reference TRBV18 and TRBJ1-3, is NAGVMQNPRHLVRRRGQEARLRCSPMKGHSHVYWYRQLPEEGLKFMVYLQKENIIDESGMPKERFSAEFPKEGPSILRIQQVVRGDSAAYFCASSPRPAGDYSGNTIYFGEGSWLTVV.

This chain connects TRBV5-1 to TRBJ2-2; maybe TRBD2 (5 bases). The V and J ends lost 4 bases and 3 bases respectively, with 10 bases between them. In germline, CDR1 is SGHRS, CDR2 YFSETQ. This CDR3 region has 14 residues. The CDR3 bases are TGCGCCAGCAGCACGGACTTATACACCGGGGAGCTGTTTTTT. Its translation is CASSTDLYTGELFF.

The rearrangement uses TRBV9 and TRBJ1-3; 7 nucleotides align to TRBD1. Germline V lookup: CDR1 SGDLS, CDR2 YYNGEE. The ends lost 3 bases at V and 2 bases at J; junction bases unmatched: 2. The CDR3 contains 14 residues. CDR3 DNA: TGTGCCAGCAGCGGTCAGGGGGCTGGAAACACCATATATTTT. Its protein product is CASSGQGAGNTIYF.

V usage is TRBV23-1 and J usage is TRBJ1-2; TRBD1 might be the D (5 bases). TRBV23-1 is labeled an ORF, and its function is uncertain. The ends were cut back, 0 bases at V and 4 bases at J, with 12 bases in the middle. The CDR3 is made up of 15 amino acids. As DNA, the CDR3 is TGCGCCAGCAGTCAATCATCAGGGCCATCCTATGGCTACACCTTC. It translates to CASSQSSGPSYGYTF.

The genes are TRBV9 and TRBJ2-3; the D gene is possibly TRBD2 (7 bases). The V and J ends lost 0 bases and 3 bases respectively, with 29 bases between them. The germline CDR1 and CDR2 sequences are SGDLS and YYNGEE. The CDR3 has 21 residues. The CDR3 sequence: CASSVVGGGSSGEEGTDTQYF. Written as DNA, the CDR3 is TGTGCCAGCAGCGTAGTGGGCGGGGGCTCATCGGGCGAAGAGGGAACAGATACGCAGTATTTT.

The chain joins TRBV30 to TRBJ1-2; 8 bases are shared with TRBD1. The CDR3 is 14 amino acids. CDR1 is GTSNPN, CDR2 SVGIG, per germline (reference sequence). Trimming at V came to 0 bases and at J to 8 bases, leaving 8 bases not matched to a gene. CDR3 DNA: TGTGCCTGGAGTGTACAGGGGGGCCTTGAGGGCTACACCTTC. The encoded protein is CAWSVQGGLEGYTF. Full variable domain (outside the CDR3, taken from reference TRBV30 and TRBJ1-2): SQTIHQWPATLVQPVGSPLSLECTVEGTSNPNLYWYRQAAGRGLQLLFYSVGIGQISSEVPQNLSASRPQDRQFILSSKKLLLSDSGFYLCAWSVQGGLEGYTFGSGTRLTVV.